A single T cell receptor (beta chain) is shown here with its context. Its antigen is not known. The time point here: baseline pretreatment blood. Documented treatment: 15 Gy SBRT to primary tumor, nephrectomy 4 weeks later. After SBRT, blood was collected at 2 and 4 weeks, plus baseline. This renal cell carcinoma was of the clear cell type. V lost 1 base, J lost 9 bases, and 3 bases stayed unmatched. Germline assignment: CDR1 SNHLY and CDR2 FYNNEI. This CDR3 contains 14 residues. TCRdb's copy holds only in-frame clones and misses some; the assay was immunoSEQ multiplex PCR. The table lists some 110,000 clones, 80% to 85% of them singletons, with less than 3.5% in the top ten. This sample is part of a study of radiation and T cells in renal cell carcinoma. Overall study context: Nephrectomy followed 15 Gy stereotactic body radiation by 4 weeks.

Notes on the study in general: In blood, top tumor clones expanded by 2 weeks, shrinking by 4.

The specimen was blood, collected from a patient whose treatment included radiotherapy and nephrectomy. The receptor's source is an older woman with renal cell carcinoma. V usage is TRBV2 and J usage is TRBJ2-3; 11 bases are a match to TRBD2. The CDR3 protein is CASSEGSGGATQYF. CDR3 coding DNA: TGTGCCAGCAGTGAAGGTAGCGGGGGGGCAACGCAGTATTTT.